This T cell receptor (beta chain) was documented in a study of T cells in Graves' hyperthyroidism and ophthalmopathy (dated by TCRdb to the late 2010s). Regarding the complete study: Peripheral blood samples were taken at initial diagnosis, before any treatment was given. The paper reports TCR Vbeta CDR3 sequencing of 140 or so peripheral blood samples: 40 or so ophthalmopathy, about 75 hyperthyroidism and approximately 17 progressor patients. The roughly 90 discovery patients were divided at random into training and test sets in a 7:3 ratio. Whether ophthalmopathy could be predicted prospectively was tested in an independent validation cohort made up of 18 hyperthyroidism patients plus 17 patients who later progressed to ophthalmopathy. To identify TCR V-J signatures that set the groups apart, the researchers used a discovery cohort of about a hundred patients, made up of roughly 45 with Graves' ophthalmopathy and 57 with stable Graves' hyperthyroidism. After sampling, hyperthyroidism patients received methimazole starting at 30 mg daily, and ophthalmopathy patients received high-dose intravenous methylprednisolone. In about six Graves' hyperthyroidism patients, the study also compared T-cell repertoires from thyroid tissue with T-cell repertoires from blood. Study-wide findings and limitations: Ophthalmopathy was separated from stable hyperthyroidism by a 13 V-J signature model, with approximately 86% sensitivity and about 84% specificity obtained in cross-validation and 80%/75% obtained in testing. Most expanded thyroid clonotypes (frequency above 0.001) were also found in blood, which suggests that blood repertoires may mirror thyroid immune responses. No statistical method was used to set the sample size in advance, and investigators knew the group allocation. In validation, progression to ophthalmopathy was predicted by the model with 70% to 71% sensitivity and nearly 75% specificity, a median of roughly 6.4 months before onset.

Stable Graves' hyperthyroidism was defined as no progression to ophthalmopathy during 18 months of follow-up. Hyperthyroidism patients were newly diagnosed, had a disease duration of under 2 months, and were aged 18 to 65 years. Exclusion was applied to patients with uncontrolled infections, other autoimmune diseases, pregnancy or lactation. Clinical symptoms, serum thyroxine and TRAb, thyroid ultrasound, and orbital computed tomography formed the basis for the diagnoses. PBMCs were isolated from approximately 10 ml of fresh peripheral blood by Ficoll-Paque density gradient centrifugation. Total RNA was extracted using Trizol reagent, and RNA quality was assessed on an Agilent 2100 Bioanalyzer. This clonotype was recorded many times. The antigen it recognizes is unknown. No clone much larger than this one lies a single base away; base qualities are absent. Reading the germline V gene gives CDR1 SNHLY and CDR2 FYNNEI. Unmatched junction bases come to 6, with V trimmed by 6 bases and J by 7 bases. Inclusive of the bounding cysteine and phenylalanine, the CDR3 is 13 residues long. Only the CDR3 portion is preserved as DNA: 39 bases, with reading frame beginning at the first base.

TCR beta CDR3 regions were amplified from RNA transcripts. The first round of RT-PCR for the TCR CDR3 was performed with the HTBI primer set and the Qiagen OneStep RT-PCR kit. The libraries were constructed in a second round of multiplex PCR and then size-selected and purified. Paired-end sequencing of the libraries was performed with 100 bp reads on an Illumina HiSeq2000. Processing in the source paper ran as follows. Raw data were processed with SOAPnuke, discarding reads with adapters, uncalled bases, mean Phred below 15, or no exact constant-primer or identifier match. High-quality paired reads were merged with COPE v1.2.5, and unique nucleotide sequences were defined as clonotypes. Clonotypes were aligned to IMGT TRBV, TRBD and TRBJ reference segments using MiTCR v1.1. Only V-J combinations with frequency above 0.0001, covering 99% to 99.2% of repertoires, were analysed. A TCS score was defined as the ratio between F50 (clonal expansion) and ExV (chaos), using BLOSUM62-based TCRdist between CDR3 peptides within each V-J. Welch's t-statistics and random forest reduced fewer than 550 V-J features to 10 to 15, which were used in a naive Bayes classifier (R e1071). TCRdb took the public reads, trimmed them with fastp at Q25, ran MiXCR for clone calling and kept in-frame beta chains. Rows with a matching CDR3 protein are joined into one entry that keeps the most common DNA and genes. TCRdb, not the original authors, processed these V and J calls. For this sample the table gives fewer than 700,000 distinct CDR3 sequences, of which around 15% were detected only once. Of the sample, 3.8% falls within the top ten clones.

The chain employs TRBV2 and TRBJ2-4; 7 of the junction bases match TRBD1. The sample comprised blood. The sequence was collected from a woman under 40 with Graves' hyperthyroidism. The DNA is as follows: TGTGCCAGCAGGAATAGGGGACAGAACATTCAGTACTTC. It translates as CASRNRGQNIQYF.